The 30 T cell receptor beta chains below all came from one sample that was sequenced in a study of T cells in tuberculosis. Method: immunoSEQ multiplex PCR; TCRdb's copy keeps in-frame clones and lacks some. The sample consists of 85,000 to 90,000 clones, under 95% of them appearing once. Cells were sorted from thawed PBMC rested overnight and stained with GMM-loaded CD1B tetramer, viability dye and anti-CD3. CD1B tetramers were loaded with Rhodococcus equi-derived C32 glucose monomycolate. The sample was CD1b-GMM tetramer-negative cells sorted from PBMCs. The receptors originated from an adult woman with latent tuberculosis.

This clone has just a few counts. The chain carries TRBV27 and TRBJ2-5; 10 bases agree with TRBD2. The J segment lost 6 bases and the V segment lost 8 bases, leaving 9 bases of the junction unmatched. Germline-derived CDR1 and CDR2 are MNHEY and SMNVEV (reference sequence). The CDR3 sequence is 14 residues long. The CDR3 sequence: CASHERGGGKTQYF. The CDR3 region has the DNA TGTGCCAGCCATGAGCGGGGGGGCGGTAAGACCCAGTACTTC.

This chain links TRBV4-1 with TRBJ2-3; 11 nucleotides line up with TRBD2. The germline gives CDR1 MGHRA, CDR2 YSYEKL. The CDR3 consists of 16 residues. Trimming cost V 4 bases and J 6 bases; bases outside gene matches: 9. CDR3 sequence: CASSRTLAGGPDTQYF. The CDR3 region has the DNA TGCGCCAGCAGCCGGACGCTAGCGGGGGGTCCGGATACGCAGTATTTT.

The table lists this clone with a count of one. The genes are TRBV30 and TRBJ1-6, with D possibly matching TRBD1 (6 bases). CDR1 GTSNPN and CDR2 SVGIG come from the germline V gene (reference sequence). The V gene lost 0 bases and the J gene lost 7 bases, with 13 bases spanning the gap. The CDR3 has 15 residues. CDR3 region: CAWSVVQGLNSPLHF. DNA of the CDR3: TGTGCCTGGAGTGTCGTGCAGGGGTTGAATTCACCCCTCCACTTT.

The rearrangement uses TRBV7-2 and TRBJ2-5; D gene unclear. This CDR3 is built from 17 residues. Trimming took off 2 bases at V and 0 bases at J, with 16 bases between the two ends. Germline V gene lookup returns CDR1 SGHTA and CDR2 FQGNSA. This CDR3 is CASSLRSRRSYQETQYF. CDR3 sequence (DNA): TGTGCCAGCAGCTTACGTTCGCGGCGAAGCTACCAAGAGACCCAGTACTTC.

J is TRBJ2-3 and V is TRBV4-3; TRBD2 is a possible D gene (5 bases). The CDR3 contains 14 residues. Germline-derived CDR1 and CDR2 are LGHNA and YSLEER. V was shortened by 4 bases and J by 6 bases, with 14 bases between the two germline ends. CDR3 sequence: CASSPSGPSDTQYF. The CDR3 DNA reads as TGCGCCAGCAGCCCCAGCGGACCCTCGGATACGCAGTATTTT.

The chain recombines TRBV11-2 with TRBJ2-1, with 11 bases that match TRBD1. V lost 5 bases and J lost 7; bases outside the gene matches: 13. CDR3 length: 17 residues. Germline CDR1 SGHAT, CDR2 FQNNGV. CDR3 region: CASSDSTGTGGSNEQFF. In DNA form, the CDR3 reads TGTGCCAGCAGCGACTCTACCGGGACAGGGGGGAGTAATGAGCAGTTCTTC.

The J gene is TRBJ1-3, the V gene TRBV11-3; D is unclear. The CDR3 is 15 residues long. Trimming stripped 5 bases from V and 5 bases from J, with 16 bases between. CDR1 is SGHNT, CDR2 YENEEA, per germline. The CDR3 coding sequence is TGTGCCAGCAGCCCAGCGGTTCGACCTCGAAACACCATATATTTT. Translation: CASSPAVRPRNTIYF.

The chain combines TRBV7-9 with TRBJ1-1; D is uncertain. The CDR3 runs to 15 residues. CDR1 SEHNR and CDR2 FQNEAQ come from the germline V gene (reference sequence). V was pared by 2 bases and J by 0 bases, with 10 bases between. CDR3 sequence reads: CASSLLPSLNTEAFF. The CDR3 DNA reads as TGTGCCAGCAGCTTACTCCCCAGTTTGAACACTGAAGCTTTCTTT.

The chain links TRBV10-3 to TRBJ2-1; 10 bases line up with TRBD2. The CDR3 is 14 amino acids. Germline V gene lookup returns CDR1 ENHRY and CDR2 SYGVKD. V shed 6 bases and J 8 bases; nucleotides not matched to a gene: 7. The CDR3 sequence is CAIRQQRGGDEQFF. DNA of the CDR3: TGTGCCATCAGGCAACAGCGGGGGGGCGATGAGCAGTTCTTC.

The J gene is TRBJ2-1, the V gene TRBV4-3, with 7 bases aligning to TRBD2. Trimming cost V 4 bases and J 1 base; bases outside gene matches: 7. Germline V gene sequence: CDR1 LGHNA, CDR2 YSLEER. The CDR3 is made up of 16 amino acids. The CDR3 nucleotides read TGCGCCAGCAGCCCCCAGGGTAGCGGGTCCTACAATGAGCAGTTCTTC. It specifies CASSPQGSGSYNEQFF.

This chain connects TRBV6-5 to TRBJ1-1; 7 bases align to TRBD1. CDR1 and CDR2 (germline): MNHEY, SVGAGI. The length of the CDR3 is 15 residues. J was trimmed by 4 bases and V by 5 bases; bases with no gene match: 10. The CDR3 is CASSGLTGIGTEAFF. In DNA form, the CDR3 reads TGTGCCAGCAGTGGGTTGACAGGGATTGGCACTGAAGCTTTCTTT.

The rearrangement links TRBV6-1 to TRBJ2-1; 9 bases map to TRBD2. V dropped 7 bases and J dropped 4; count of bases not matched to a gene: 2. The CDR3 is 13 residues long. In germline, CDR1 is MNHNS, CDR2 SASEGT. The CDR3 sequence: CASKTSGYNEQFF. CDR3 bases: TGTGCCAGCAAGACTAGCGGTTACAATGAGCAGTTCTTC.

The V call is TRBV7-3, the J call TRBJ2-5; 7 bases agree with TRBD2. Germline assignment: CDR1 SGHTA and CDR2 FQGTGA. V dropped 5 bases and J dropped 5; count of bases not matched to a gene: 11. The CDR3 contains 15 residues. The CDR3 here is CASSPLGGSRETQYF. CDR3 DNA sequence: TGTGCCAGCAGCCCACTGGGGGGGTCGCGGGAGACCCAGTACTTC. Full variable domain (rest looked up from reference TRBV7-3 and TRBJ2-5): GAGVSQTPSNKVTEKGKYVELRCDPISGHTALYWYRQSLGQGPEFLIYFQGTGAADDSGLPNDRFFAVRPEGSVSTLKIQRTERGDSAVYLCASSPLGGSRETQYFGPGTRLLVL.

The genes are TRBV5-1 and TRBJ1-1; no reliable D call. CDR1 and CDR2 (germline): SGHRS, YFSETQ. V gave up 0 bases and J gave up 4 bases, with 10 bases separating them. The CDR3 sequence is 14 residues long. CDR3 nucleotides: TGCGCCAGCAGCTTGGGGGGAGGTGGCACTGAAGCTTTCTTT. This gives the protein CASSLGGGGTEAFF.

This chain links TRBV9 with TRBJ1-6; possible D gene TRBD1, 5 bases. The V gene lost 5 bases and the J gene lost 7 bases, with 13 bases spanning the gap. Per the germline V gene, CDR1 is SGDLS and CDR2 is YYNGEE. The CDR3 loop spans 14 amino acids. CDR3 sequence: CASSGRQSNSPLHF. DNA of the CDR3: TGTGCCAGCAGTGGCAGACAGAGCAATTCACCCCTCCACTTT.

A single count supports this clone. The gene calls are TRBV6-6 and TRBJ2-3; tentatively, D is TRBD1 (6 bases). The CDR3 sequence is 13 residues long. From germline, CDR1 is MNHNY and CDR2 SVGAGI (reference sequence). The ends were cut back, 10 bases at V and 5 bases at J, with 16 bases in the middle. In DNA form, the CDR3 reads TGTGCCACCCAACAGGGCCATATAGATACGCAGTATTTT. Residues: CATQQGHIDTQYF.

CDR3 nucleotides: TGTGCCAGCAGTTTGGGGGGGCGCGGCTATGGCTACACCTTC. Translation gives CASSLGGRGYGYTF. The V gene is TRBV27, the J gene TRBJ1-2, with a possible D match to TRBD1 (6 bases). CDR1 and CDR2 from the germline V gene are MNHEY and SMNVEV (reference sequence). Trimming cost V 3 bases and J 4 bases, with 12 bases left between them. The CDR3 is 14 amino acids.

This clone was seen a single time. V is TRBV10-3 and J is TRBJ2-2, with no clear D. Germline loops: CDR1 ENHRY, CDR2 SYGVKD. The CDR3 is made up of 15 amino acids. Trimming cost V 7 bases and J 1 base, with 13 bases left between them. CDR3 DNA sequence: TGTGCCATCAATGATATGGGCTGGAACACCGGGGAGCTGTTTTTT. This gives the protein CAINDMGWNTGELFF.

The chain's CDR3 is CASSEGTGGYEQYV. The CDR3 nucleotides read TGCGCCAGCAGTGAGGGGACAGGGGGCTACGAGCAGTACGTC. V and J are TRBV10-2 and TRBJ2-7; 11 positions agree with TRBD1. Germline V lookup: CDR1 WSHSY, CDR2 SAAADI. The J segment lost 3 bases and the V segment lost 2 bases, leaving 0 bases of the junction unmatched. The CDR3 length is 14 residues.

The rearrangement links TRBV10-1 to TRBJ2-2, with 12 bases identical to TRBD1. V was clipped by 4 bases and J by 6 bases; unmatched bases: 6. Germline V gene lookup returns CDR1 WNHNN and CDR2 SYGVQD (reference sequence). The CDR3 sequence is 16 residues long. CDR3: CASSGGTGGMSGELFF. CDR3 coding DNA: TGCGCCAGCAGTGGTGGGACAGGGGGCATGTCCGGGGAGCTGTTTTTT.

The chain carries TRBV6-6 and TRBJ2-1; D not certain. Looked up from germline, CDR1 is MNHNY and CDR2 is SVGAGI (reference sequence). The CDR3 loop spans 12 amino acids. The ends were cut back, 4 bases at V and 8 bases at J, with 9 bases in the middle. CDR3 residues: CASSSLLDEQFF. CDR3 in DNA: TGTGCCAGCAGTTCTTTACTGGATGAGCAGTTCTTC.

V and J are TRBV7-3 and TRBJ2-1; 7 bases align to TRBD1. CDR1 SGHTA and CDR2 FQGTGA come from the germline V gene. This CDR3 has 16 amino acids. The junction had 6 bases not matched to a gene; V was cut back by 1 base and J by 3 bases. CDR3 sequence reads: CASSLMGTDFYNEQFF. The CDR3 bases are TGTGCCAGCAGCTTAATGGGGACAGACTTCTACAATGAGCAGTTCTTC.

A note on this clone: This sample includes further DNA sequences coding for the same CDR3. The CDR3 loop reads CASSYLGRYNEQFF. The CDR3, as DNA: TGTGCCAGCAGTTACCTAGGTCGCTACAATGAGCAGTTCTTC. This chain connects TRBV6-6 to TRBJ2-1; D gene ambiguous. Trimming shortened V by 2 bases and J by 3 bases, and 8 bases separated the two germline ends. This CDR3 region has 14 residues. CDR1 is MNHNY and CDR2 is SVGAGI in the germline V gene (reference sequence).

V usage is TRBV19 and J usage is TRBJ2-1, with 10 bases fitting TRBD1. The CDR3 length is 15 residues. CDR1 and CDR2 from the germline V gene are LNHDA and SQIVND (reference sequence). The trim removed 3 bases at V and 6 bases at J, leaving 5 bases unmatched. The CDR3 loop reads CASSIPRTGGNEQFF. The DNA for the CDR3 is TGTGCCAGTAGTATCCCCCGGACAGGGGGCAATGAGCAGTTCTTC.

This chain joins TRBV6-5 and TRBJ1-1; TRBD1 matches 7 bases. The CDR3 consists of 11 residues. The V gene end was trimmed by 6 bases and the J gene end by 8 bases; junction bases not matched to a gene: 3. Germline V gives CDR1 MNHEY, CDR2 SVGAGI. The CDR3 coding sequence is TGTGCCAGCAGCCAGGGACAGGAAGCTTTCTTT. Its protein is CASSQGQEAFF.

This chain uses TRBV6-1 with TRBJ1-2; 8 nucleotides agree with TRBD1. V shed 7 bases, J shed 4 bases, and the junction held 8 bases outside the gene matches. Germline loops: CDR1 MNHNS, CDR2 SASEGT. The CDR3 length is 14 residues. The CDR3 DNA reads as TGTGCCAGCACCAGAGGGACAGGAGTCTATGGCTACACCTTC. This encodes CASTRGTGVYGYTF.

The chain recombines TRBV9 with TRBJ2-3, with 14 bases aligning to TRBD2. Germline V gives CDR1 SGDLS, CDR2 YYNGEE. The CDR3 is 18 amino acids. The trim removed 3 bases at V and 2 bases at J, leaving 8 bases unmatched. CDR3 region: CASSAGLAGDHYTDTQYF. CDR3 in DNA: TGTGCCAGCAGCGCGGGACTAGCGGGGGACCACTACACAGATACGCAGTATTTT.

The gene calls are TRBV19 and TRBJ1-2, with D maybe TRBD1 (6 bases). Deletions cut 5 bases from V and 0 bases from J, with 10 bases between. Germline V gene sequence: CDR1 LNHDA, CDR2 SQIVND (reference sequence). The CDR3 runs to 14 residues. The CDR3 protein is CASSGQSSNYGYTF. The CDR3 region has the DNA TGTGCCAGTAGTGGACAGTCATCTAACTATGGCTACACCTTC. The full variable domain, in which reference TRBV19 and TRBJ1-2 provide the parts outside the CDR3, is DGGITQSPKYLFRKEGQNVTLSCEQNLNHDAMYWYRQDPGQGLRLIYYSQIVNDFQKGDIAEGYSVSREKKESFPLTVTSAQKNPTAFYLCASSGQSSNYGYTFGSGTRLTVV.

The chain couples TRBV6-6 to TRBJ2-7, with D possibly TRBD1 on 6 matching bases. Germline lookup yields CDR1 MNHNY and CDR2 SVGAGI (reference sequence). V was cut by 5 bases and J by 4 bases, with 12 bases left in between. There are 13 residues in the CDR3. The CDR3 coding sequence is TGTGCCAGCAGTCTCACCAGGGGTTACGAGCAGTACGTC. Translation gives CASSLTRGYEQYV.

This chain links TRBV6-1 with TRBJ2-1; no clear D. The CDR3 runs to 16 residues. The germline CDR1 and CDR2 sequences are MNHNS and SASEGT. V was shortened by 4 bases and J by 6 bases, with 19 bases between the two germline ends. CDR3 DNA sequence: TGTGCCAGCAGTGCTTATTACTCCCGAATATCCAATGAGCAGTTCTTC. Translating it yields CASSAYYSRISNEQFF.